The entry that follows covers one TCR beta chain sequence. The CDR3 runs 13 residues. Trimming took off 8 bases at V and 8 bases at J, with 15 bases between the two ends. The germline V gene encodes CDR1 LNHDA and CDR2 SQIVND (reference sequence). The data originate from a study of blood T cell repertoires in COVID-19. At the level of the study: From the United States, Italy and Spain came samples of acute and convalescent COVID-19. Sample material is recorded as cDNA or gDNA derived from T cells, B-cell-depleted T cells, or PBMCs.

In the study's own analysis: Nucleated cell counts were estimated from reference gene primer amplification. Generated by immunoSEQ multiplex PCR, the TCRdb table keeps only in-frame clones and is missing some. V, J and clone size are taken as reported in that table, and D and trimming were inferred from the DNA itself. The sample consists of around 68,000 clones, roughly three quarters of them appearing once. The sample consisted of peripheral blood. This receptor was taken from a woman aged 45-59 years with acute or convalescent COVID-19. The chain combines TRBV19 with TRBJ1-4; D uncertain. The CDR3 protein is CASGLVDGEKLFF. The CDR3, as DNA: TGTGCCAGTGGCCTAGTAGACGGGGAAAAACTGTTTTTT.